This T cell receptor (beta chain) was obtained from a study of pediatric ulcerative colitis. Across the study: Most patients had pancolitis, and two had left-sided colitis.

Notes on the study in general: Rectal repertoires separated controls, mild-moderate and acute severe colitis. Compared with controls, ulcerative colitis showed greater blood-rectum clone sharing.

The data were produced by immunoSEQ multiplex PCR, yet TCRdb's version contains in-frame clones alone and is incomplete. The profile shows roughly 64,000 clones, about nine tenths of them singletons. Concerning this clone itself: Antigen specificity is unknown.

J gave up 3 bases and V 4 bases, and 19 bases lay outside the gene matches. CDR1 SGHRS and CDR2 YFSETQ come from the germline V gene. The CDR3 has 21 residues. The chain couples TRBV5-1 to TRBJ2-1, with 13 bases lining up with TRBD2. The sequenced sample consisted of blood. The source is a boy under 18 with severe ulcerative colitis. In DNA form, the CDR3 reads TGCGCCAGCAGCCGATTAACGGGACTAGCGGGAATGTTGACGGTCTACAATGAGCAGTTCTTC. Translation gives CASSRLTGLAGMLTVYNEQFF. Together with reference TRBV5-1 and TRBJ2-1, the CDR3 gives the full variable domain: KAGVTQTPRYLIKTRGQQVTLSCSPISGHRSVSWYQQTPGQGLQFLFEYFSETQRNKGNFPGRFSGRQFSNSRSEMNVSTLELGDSALYLCASSRLTGLAGMLTVYNEQFFGPGTRLTVL.